A selection of T cell receptor beta chains follows, all from one sample in a study of tumor-infiltrating lymphocytes in primary liver carcinoma. Each CDR3 protein is one row after TCRdb ran MiXCR on the multiplex PCR reads. Here the sample spans about 180,000 distinct CDR3 sequences, about 55% being singletons. The sequenced material came from peripheral blood. Source of these receptors: a middle-aged man with primary liver carcinoma and hepatitis B virus infection. Both conserved end residues are part of each CDR3. Fields, in order: clone size, D gene, J gene, V gene, CDR3 DNA, CDR3 protein. D genes are given only for firm matches. Where a row states a size, it is once, few, many or the class of an expanded clone; other rows omit it.

few,NA,TRBJ2-7,TRBV5-5,TGTGCCAGCAGCTTCCCGGGTTCGCCCGAGCAGTACTTC,CASSFPGSPEQYF
few,NA,TRBJ1-3,TRBV6-5,TGTGCCAGCAGGACCGCTACTGGAAACACCATATATTTT,CASRTATGNTIYF
NA,NA,TRBJ2-7,TRBV29-1,TGCAGCGTTGGGAATAGGGAGAGCAAGCAGTACTTC,CSVGNRESKQYF
NA,TRBD2,TRBJ2-3,TRBV29-1,TGCAGTGTTGGGCCCGCGGGGGGGCACACAGATACGCATTATTTT,CSVGPAGGHTDTHYF
NA,TRBD1,TRBJ1-2,TRBV11-2,TGTGCCGGCAGCCCAGACAGGGGACACGGCTACACCTTC,CAGSPDRGHGYTF
many,TRBD2,TRBJ2-2,TRBV11-3,TGTGCCAGCAGCTTCCTAGCGGGATCCACCGGGGAGCTGTTTTTT,CASSFLAGSTGELFF
NA,NA,TRBJ2-2,TRBV6-5,TGTGCCAGCAGTTACCAGAGCGGGTCGAACACCGGGGAGCTGTTTTTT,CASSYQSGSNTGELFF
NA,TRBD1,TRBJ2-7,TRBV29-1,TGCAGCGTTGAGACCGCGGACAGGTTTTCCTACGAGCAGTACTTC,CSVETADRFSYEQYF
few,NA,TRBJ2-7,TRBV4-2,TGTGCCAGCAGCCCCGGGACGGCCCGCGGTAATGAGCAGTACTTC,CASSPGTARGNEQYF
NA,TRBD2,TRBJ2-1,TRBV11-2,TGTGCCAGCAGCTCAACAGGTCCCAGCGGGAGGGCCGGTTGGAATGAGCAGTTCTTC,CASSSTGPSGRAGWNEQFF
NA,NA,TRBJ2-3,TRBV14,TGTGCCAGCAGCCAAGTGCTACTTACGCAGTATTTT,CASSQVLLTQYF
NA,TRBD1,TRBJ1-5,TRBV5-1,TGCGCCAGCAGCACCGGACAGGGGGAAGCTCAGCCCCAGCATTTT,CASSTGQGEAQPQHF
once,NA,TRBJ1-1,TRBV6-1,TGTGGCAGCATTATAACAGGGTGGAACACTGAAGCTTTCTTT,CGSIITGWNTEAFF
many,TRBD2,TRBJ2-1,TRBV11-2,TGTGCCAGCAGCTTCTCTAGCGGGGGATACAATGAGCAGTTCTTC,CASSFSSGGYNEQFF
few,TRBD1,TRBJ1-6,TRBV6-1,TGTGCCAGCAGGGGACAGGGGAGCTCCTATAATTCACCCCTCCACTTT,CASRGQGSSYNSPLHF
NA,NA,TRBJ2-1,TRBV5-4,TGTGCCAGCAGCTGGGACGAAGCCTACAATGAGCAGTTCTTC,CASSWDEAYNEQFF
once,NA,TRBJ2-1,TRBV28,TGTGCCAGCAGTTTAGATATTAATGAGCAGTTCTTC,CASSLDINEQFF
NA,TRBD1,TRBJ1-1,TRBV30,TGTGCCTGGAGTCTGACAGGGTTGAACACTGAAGCTTTCTTT,CAWSLTGLNTEAFF
few,NA,TRBJ2-1,TRBV11-2,TGTGCCAGCAGTCATTATGACGGTTATGAGCAGTTCTTC,CASSHYDGYEQFF
once,TRBD1,TRBJ2-5,TRBV6-2/TRBV6-3,TGTGCCAGCATGGGGACAGGGATAGAGACCCAGTACTTC,CASMGTGIETQYF
NA,TRBD2,TRBJ2-7,TRBV11-1,TGTGCCAGAAGCCATGGAGGAGGGACTAGCGGAACAATCTCCTACGAGCAGTACTTC,CARSHGGGTSGTISYEQYF
NA,TRBD2,TRBJ2-3,TRBV6-6,TGTGCCAGCAGTTACGGTGGTAGCGGGAGGACTATCACAGATACGCAGTATTTT,CASSYGGSGRTITDTQYF
NA,NA,TRBJ2-7,TRBV29-1,TGCAGCGCTGCGGGGCAAACCTACGAGCAGTACTTC,CSAAGQTYEQYF
few,NA,TRBJ2-1,TRBV6-5,TGTGCCAGCATTGCGAGGGGGGGAAAGTACAATGAGCAGTTCTTC,CASIARGGKYNEQFF
few,NA,TRBJ1-3,TRBV11-2,TGTGCCATCCGCGGGATAGCCTTTACCCACTCTGGAAACACCATATATTTT,CAIRGIAFTHSGNTIYF
NA,TRBD2,TRBJ2-1,TRBV4-2,TGTGCCAGCAGCCAAAAGATGGGGGTCGCGGGAGCATTCCATGAGCGGTTCTTC,CASSQKMGVAGAFHERFF
NA,TRBD2,TRBJ2-2,TRBV7-8,TGTGCCAGCAGCCCCCTAGGGCTAGCGGGACCCACCGGGGAGCTGTTTTTT,CASSPLGLAGPTGELFF
NA,NA,TRBJ1-4,TRBV12-3/TRBV12-4,TGTGCCAGCAAGAAGGGCCAGTCAAATGAAAAACTGTATTTT,CASKKGQSNEKLYF
NA,NA,TRBJ2-2,TRBV19,TGTGCCAGTAGTAGACAGACTGCCATCACCGGGGAGCTGTTTTTT,CASSRQTAITGELFF
NA,TRBD2,TRBJ2-1,TRBV4-1,TGCGACAGCAGCCAAAAGGTTCTAGCGGGAGGGCGGGCACACAATGAGCAGTTCTTC,CDSSQKVLAGGRAHNEQFF
NA,NA,TRBJ2-1,TRBV7-6,TGTGCCAGCAGCTTAAGTAGCGCCTACAATGAGCAGTTCTTC,CASSLSSAYNEQFF
NA,NA,TRBJ2-1,TRBV11-2,TGTGCCAGCAGCCTCTCTGTAGGGGACACTGAGCAGTTCTTC,CASSLSVGDTEQFF
NA,NA,TRBJ2-7,TRBV11-2,TGTGCCAGCAGCTTTATGATAGAGGGAGCTGGATCCGAGCAGTATTTC,CASSFMIEGAGSEQYF
NA,TRBD2,TRBJ2-3,TRBV5-6,TGTGCCAGCAGCTGGGGAGGGGACTCATTCACAGATACGCAGTATTTT,CASSWGGDSFTDTQYF
NA,NA,TRBJ2-1,TRBV25-1,TGTGCCAGCAGTGGAAGGAACAATGAGCAGTTCTTC,CASSGRNNEQFF
NA,NA,TRBJ2-6,TRBV7-8,TGTGCCAGCAGCTACAGCAGCTCTGGGGCCAACGTCCTGACTTTC,CASSYSSSGANVLTF
few,NA,TRBJ2-1,TRBV7-8,TGTGCCAGCAGCCCCGGGTCTAGGCAGTTCTTC,CASSPGSRQFF
NA,NA,TRBJ1-2,TRBV11-2,TGTGCCAGCAGCTTGGTACAGGGACTTGGCAACACCTTC,CASSLVQGLGNTF
NA,TRBD2,TRBJ2-7,TRBV4-2,TGTGCCAGCAGCCCAAAGGACGGCGGGAGCGGAGGGCAGTACTTC,CASSPKDGGSGGQYF